This TCR beta chain was identified in a study of T cells in Graves' hyperthyroidism and ophthalmopathy. CDR1 is SGHTA and CDR2 is FQGNSA in the germline V gene. There are 13 residues in the CDR3. V shed 6 bases and J shed 8 bases, with 13 bases lying between them. This clonotype was seen at least ten times. Authors of the study amplified TCR beta CDR3 regions from RNA transcripts. In the first-round RT-PCR of the TCR CDR3, the HTBI primer set was used. TCRdb itself ran the multiplex PCR reads through MiXCR, one entry per CDR3 protein. The sample carries about 360,000 distinct CDR3 sequences, about 12% recorded once. Researchers defined stable Graves' hyperthyroidism as no ophthalmopathy progression within 18 months.

This chain joins TRBV7-2 and TRBJ2-2, with D maybe TRBD1 (5 bases). Source material: blood. The origin of this receptor is a woman between 18 and 29 years old with Graves' hyperthyroidism. CDR3 sequence reads: CASSYSRTGELFF. The CDR3 DNA reads TGTGCCAGCAGTTACAGTAGGACAGGGGAGCTGTTTTTT.